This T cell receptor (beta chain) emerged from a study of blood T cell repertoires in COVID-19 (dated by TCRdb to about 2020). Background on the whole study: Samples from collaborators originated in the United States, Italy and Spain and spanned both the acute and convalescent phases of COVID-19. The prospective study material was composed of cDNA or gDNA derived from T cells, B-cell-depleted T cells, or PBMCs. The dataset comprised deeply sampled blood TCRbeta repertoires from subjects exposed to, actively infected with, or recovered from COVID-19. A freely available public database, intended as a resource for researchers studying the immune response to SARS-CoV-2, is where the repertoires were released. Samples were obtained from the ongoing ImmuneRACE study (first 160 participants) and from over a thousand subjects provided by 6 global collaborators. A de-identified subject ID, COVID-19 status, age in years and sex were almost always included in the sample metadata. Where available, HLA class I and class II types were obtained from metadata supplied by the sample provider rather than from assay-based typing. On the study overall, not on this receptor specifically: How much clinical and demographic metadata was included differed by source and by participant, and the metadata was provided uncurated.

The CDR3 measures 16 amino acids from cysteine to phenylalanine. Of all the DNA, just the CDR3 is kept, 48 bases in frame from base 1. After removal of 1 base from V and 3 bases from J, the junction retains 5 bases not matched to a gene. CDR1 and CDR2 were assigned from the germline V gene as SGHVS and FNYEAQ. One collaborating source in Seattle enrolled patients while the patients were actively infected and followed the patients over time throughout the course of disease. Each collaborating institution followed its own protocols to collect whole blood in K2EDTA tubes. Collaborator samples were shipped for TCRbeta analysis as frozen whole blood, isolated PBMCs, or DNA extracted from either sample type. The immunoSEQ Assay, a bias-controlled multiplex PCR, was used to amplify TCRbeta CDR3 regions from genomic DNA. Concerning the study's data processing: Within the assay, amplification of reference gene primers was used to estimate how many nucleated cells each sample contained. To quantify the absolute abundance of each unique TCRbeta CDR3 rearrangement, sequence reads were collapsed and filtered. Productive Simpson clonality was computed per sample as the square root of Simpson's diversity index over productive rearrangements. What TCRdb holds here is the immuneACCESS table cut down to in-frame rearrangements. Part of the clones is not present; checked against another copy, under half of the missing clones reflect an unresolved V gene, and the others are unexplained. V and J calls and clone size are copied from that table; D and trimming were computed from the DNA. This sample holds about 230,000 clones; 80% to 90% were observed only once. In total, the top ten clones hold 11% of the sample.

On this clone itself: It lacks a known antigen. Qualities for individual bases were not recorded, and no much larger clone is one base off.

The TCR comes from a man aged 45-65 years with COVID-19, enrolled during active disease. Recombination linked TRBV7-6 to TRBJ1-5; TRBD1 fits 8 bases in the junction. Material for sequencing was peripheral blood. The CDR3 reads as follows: CASSLETGANNQPQHF. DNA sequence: TGTGCCAGCAGCTTAGAGACAGGGGCCAACAATCAGCCCCAGCATTTT. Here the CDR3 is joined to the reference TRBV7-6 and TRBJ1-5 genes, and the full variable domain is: GAGVSQSPRYKVTKRGQDVALRCDPISGHVSLYWYRQALGQGPEFLTYFNYEAQQDKSGLPNDRFSAERPEGSISTLTIQRTEQRDSAMYRCASSLETGANNQPQHFGDGTRLSIL.